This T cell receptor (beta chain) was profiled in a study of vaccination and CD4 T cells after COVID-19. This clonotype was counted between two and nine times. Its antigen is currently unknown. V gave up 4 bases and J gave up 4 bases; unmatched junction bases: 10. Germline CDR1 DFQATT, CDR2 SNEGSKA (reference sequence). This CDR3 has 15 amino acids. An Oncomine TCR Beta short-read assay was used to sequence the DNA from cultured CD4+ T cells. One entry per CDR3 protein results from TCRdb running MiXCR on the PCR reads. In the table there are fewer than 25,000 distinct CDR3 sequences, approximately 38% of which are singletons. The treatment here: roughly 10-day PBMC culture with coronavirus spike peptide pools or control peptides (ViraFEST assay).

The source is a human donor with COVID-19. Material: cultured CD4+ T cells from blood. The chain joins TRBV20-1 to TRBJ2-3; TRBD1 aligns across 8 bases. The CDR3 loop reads CSATPIQGASDTQYF. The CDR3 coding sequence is TGCAGTGCTACTCCGATTCAGGGGGCTTCAGATACGCAGTATTTT.